Listed below are T cell receptor beta chains from one sample, sequenced in a study of T cell responses to AZD1222 COVID-19 vaccine. Sequenced by immunoSEQ multiplex PCR; TCRdb stores in-frame clones only, minus some. This table holds tens of thousands of clones, 70% to 90% found once. The sample here was peripheral blood, taken on day 0 of AZD1222 vaccination. These receptors were taken from an adult in good health. The CDR3 runs from the conserved cysteine through the conserved F or W. The order of the fields is V gene, clone size, J gene, D gene, CDR3 protein, CDR3 DNA. The D gene is left open where the match is weak. Size is omitted from some rows. Given values are once, few, many or a class for expanded clones.

TRBV5-4,-,TRBJ1-6,-,CASSLVGSRESPLHF,TGTGCCAGCAGCTTGGTAGGGAGCCGGGAATCACCCCTCCACTTT
TRBV5-6,-,TRBJ2-7,-,CASSLLGNEQYF,TGTGCCAGCAGCTTGTTGGGTAACGAGCAGTACTTC
TRBV18,-,TRBJ2-1,-,CASSRSGTYNEQFF,TGTGCCAGCTCACGCTCAGGGACCTACAATGAGCAGTTCTTC
TRBV19,few,TRBJ1-1,-,CASSGARTEAFF,TGTGCCAGTAGTGGGGCCCGAACTGAAGCTTTCTTT
TRBV6-5,-,TRBJ1-3,-,CASSPGLGNTIYF,TGTGCCAGCAGTCCCGGACTGGGAAACACCATATATTTT
TRBV5-1,-,TRBJ2-5,-,CASSLDSTRGAQYF,TGCGCCAGCAGCTTGGACAGTACCCGAGGGGCCCAGTACTTC
TRBV5-6,-,TRBJ1-2,-,CASSQRVTPNYGYTF,TGTGCCAGCAGCCAGAGGGTAACCCCTAACTATGGCTACACCTTC
TRBV5-6,-,TRBJ1-1,-,CASSLRQGRAGTEAFF,TGTGCCAGCAGCCTTCGTCAGGGTCGGGCGGGGACTGAAGCTTTCTTT
TRBV6-5,-,TRBJ1-4,TRBD1,CASSLTGGGEKLFF,TGTGCCAGCAGTTTGACAGGGGGAGGGGAAAAACTGTTTTTT
TRBV11-2,-,TRBJ1-2,-,CASRTQGYGYTF,TGTGCCAGCAGAACACAAGGGTATGGCTACACCTTC
TRBV15,-,TRBJ1-5,TRBD1,CATSRGGQGGRNQPQHF,TGTGCCACCAGCAGAGGGGGACAGGGAGGTCGCAATCAGCCCCAGCATTTT
TRBV3-1/TRBV3-2,once,TRBJ1-5,TRBD1,CASSRTGDQPQHF,TGTGCCAGCAGCCGGACAGGGGACCAGCCCCAGCATTTT
TRBV3-1/TRBV3-2,-,TRBJ1-2,TRBD1,CASSQRDRERGGYTF,TGTGCCAGCAGCCAACGGGACAGGGAGCGAGGTGGCTACACCTTC
TRBV2,-,TRBJ1-1,TRBD1,CASTPDRGTEAFF,TGTGCCAGCACACCAGACAGGGGCACTGAAGCTTTCTTT
TRBV25-1,-,TRBJ1-1,-,CASSEYGRGTNTEAFF,TGTGCCAGCAGTGAATATGGTAGGGGAACGAACACTGAAGCTTTCTTT
TRBV19,-,TRBJ1-2,-,CASSIGLHTYGYTF,TGTGCCAGTAGTATTGGTCTGCATACCTATGGCTACACCTTC
TRBV5-6,-,TRBJ1-5,TRBD1,CASSRDRDRQPQHF,TGTGCCAGCAGCCGAGACAGGGATCGGCAGCCCCAGCATTTT
TRBV5-8,-,TRBJ2-3,TRBD1,CASSWAGTGGTDTQYF,TGTGCCAGCAGCTGGGCAGGGACAGGGGGCACAGATACGCAGTATTTT
TRBV3-1/TRBV3-2,-,TRBJ2-7,TRBD2,CASSQVGAGFTYEQYF,TGTGCCAGCAGCCAAGTTGGAGCGGGGTTTACCTACGAGCAGTACTTC
TRBV7-6,-,TRBJ2-7,-,CASSFTSLAEQYF,TGTGCCAGCAGCTTTACCTCTCTCGCCGAGCAGTACTTC
TRBV5-1,-,TRBJ1-1,TRBD1,CASSGRTGGVNTEAFF,TGCGCCAGCAGCGGCCGGACAGGGGGCGTGAACACTGAAGCTTTCTTT
TRBV27,-,TRBJ2-7,TRBD1,CASSRLDRGKQYF,TGTGCCAGCAGCCGCCTCGACAGGGGGAAACAGTACTTC
TRBV30,-,TRBJ2-5,-,CAWSVQRTRQETQYF,TGTGCCTGGAGTGTACAACGGACTCGTCAAGAGACCCAGTACTTC
TRBV19,-,TRBJ1-2,-,CASSIGTAAVTF,TGTGCCAGTAGTATTGGTACGGCCGCCGTAACCTTC
TRBV24-1,many,TRBJ1-3,TRBD1,CATSDFNRGSPSSGNTIYF,TGTGCCACCAGTGATTTCAACAGGGGGTCCCCCAGCTCTGGAAACACCATATATTTT
TRBV19,once,TRBJ1-3,-,CASSERGNTIYF,TGTGCCAGTTCTGAAAGGGGAAACACCATATATTTT
TRBV27,-,TRBJ2-2,-,CASSCTATGELFF,TGTGCCAGCAGTTGCACTGCAACCGGGGAGCTGTTTTTT
TRBV5-1,few,TRBJ2-5,TRBD2,CASSFISGETQYF,TGCGCCAGCAGCTTTATTAGCGGGGAGACCCAGTACTTC
TRBV7-3,few,TRBJ1-6,TRBD1,CASSLEDRAGVSPLHF,TGTGCCAGCAGCCTAGAGGACAGGGCAGGGGTTTCACCCCTCCACTTT
TRBV6-5,-,TRBJ2-2,TRBD1,CASRRGQGGTGELFF,TGTGCCAGCAGACGCGGACAGGGGGGTACCGGGGAGCTGTTTTTT
TRBV7-2,many,TRBJ2-2,-,CASTSDPGTGELFF,TGTGCCAGCACTTCCGACCCTGGCACCGGGGAGCTGTTTTTT
TRBV28,few,TRBJ2-7,TRBD1,CAIRPGQGFNEQYF,TGTGCCATACGGCCAGGACAGGGTTTCAACGAGCAGTACTTC
TRBV6-5,-,TRBJ2-7,-,CASIRGMLTTYEQYF,TGTGCCAGCATAAGAGGGATGTTAACTACCTACGAGCAGTACTTC
TRBV6-6,-,TRBJ1-2,TRBD1,CASSPTRQGASNHGYTF,TGTGCCAGCAGTCCCACCCGACAGGGGGCGTCGAACCATGGCTACACCTTC
TRBV3-1/TRBV3-2,-,TRBJ1-1,-,CASSQGGRGLEAFF,TGTGCCAGCAGCCAAGGAGGGAGGGGACTGGAGGCTTTCTTT
TRBV2,-,TRBJ1-2,TRBD1,CASQQGDHYGYTF,TGTGCCAGCCAACAGGGGGACCACTATGGCTACACCTTC
TRBV5-1,-,TRBJ2-1,-,CASSREGISYNEQFF,TGCGCCAGCAGCCGAGAGGGGATCTCCTACAATGAGCAGTTCTTC
TRBV7-8,-,TRBJ2-5,-,CASSYIGRAESETQYF,TGTGCCAGCAGCTATATCGGGAGAGCTGAGTCAGAGACCCAGTACTTC
TRBV19,-,TRBJ1-2,-,CASAGEQSYTF,TGTGCCTCTGCGGGGGAACAAAGCTACACCTTC
TRBV6-5,-,TRBJ2-3,-,CASSTGDTQYF,TGTGCCAGCAGTACGGGGGATACGCAGTATTTT
TRBV9,-,TRBJ1-6,-,CASSVDVATGYNSPLHF,TGTGCCAGCAGCGTAGACGTTGCGACAGGATATAATTCACCCCTCCACTTT
TRBV2,-,TRBJ1-6,TRBD1,CASSFGQGRGSPLHF,TGTGCCAGCAGTTTCGGACAGGGGAGAGGTTCACCCCTCCACTTT
TRBV6-1,-,TRBJ1-5,-,CASSEGGLWQPQHF,TGTGCCAGCAGTGAGGGGGGGTTGTGGCAGCCCCAGCATTTT
TRBV3-1/TRBV3-2,-,TRBJ2-1,TRBD1,CASSQTGQGSNEQFF,TGTGCCAGCAGCCAGACGGGACAGGGGTCCAATGAGCAGTTCTTC
TRBV19,-,TRBJ2-5,TRBD2,CASSMGTSPETQYF,TGTGCCAGTAGTATGGGGACTAGCCCAGAGACCCAGTACTTC
TRBV10-1,once,TRBJ2-5,-,CASSDPRNEETQYF,TGCGCCAGCAGTGATCCCCGGAACGAGGAGACCCAGTACTTC